This T cell receptor (beta chain) was documented in a study of shared clonotypes between healthy human individuals. Notes on the study in general: Rarefaction indicated that sorted-subset sequencing remained incomplete although depth was large.

On this clone itself: Its matching antigen is unknown.

The authors' processing: ImmunoSEQ gave junction-only sequences without quality scores, so filtering differed. TCRdb's table, derived via immunoSEQ multiplex PCR, lists solely in-frame clones and lacks some. V, J and clone size derive from that table, while D and trimming were established from the DNA sequence. The table includes a few million clones, just over 90% detected once. A CD45RA+ naive subset and a CD45RA-negative memory subset were split from CD4+ cells. This clonotype originated in a man between 18 and 29 years old in good health. Sequencing used naive CD4+ T cells sorted from blood. Sample subset: CD45RA+ positively selected.

The CDR3 DNA sequence: TGCAGCTCCGCCCGGGACACTAACTATGGCTACACCTTC. This codes for CSSARDTNYGYTF. The chain employs TRBV29-1 and TRBJ1-2, with D possibly being TRBD1 (6 bases). The CDR3 spans 13 residues. Germline assignment: CDR1 SQVTM and CDR2 ANQGSEA. V lost 8 bases, J lost 0 bases, and 13 bases lay in between.